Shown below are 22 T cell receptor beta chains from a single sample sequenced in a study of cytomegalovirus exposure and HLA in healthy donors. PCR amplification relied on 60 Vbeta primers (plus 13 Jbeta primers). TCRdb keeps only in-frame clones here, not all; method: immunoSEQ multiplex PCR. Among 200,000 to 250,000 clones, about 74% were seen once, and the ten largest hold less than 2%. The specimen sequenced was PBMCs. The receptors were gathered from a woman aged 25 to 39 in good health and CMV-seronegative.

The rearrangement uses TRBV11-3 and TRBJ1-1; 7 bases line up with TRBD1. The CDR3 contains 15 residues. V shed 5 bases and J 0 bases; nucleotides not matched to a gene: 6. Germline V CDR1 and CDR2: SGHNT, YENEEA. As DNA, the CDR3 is TGTGCCAGCAGCCCCCGGACAGGTTTGAACACTGAAGCTTTCTTT. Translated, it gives CASSPRTGLNTEAFF.

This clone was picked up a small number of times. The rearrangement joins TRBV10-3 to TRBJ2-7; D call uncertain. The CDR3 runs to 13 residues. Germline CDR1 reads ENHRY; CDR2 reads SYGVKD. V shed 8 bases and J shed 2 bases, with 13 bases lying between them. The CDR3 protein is CAIRAVTTYEQYF. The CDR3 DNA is TGTGCCATCCGCGCGGTCACCACCTACGAGCAGTACTTC.

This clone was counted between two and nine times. The CDR3 bases are TGCGCCAGCAGTGAGTCACAGGGGGGTATGAACACTGAAGCTTTCTTT. The encoded protein is CASSESQGGMNTEAFF. The chain employs TRBV10-2 and TRBJ1-1; 8 positions agree with TRBD1. The CDR3 has 16 residues. The V segment lost 0 bases and the J segment 0 bases; nucleotides outside the gene matches: 3. Germline values: CDR1 WSHSY, CDR2 SAAADI.

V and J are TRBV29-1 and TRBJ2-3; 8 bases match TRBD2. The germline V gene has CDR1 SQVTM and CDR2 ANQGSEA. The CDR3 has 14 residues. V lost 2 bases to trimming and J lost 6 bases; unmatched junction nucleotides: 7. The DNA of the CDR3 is TGCAGCGTTGAAATTAGCGGGAAGTGGGATACGCAGTATTTT. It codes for CSVEISGKWDTQYF.

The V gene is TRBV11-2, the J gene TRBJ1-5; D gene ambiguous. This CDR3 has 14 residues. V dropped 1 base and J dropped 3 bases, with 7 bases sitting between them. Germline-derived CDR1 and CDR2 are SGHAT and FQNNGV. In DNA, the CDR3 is TGTGCCAGCAGCTTAGGGGCATACAATCAGCCCCAGCATTTT. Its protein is CASSLGAYNQPQHF.

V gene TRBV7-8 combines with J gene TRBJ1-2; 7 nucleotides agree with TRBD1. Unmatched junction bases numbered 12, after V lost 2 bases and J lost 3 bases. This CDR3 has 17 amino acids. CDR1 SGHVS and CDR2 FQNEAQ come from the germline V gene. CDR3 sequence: CASSLPKTGTADYGYTF. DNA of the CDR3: TGTGCCAGCAGCTTACCCAAGACAGGGACTGCCGACTATGGCTACACCTTC.

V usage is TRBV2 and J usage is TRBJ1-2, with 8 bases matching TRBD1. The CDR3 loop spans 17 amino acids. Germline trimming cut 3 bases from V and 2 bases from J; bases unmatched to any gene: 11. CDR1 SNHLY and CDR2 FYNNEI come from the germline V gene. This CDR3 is CASSEGQVPHQNYGYTF. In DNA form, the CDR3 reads TGTGCCAGCAGTGAGGGACAGGTCCCACACCAAAACTATGGCTACACCTTC.

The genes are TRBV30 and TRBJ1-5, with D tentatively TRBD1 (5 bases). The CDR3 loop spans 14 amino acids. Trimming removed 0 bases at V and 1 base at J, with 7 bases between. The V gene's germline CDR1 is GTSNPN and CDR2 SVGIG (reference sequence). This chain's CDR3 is CAWSVRTSNQPQHF. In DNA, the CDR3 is TGTGCCTGGAGTGTACGGACAAGCAATCAGCCCCAGCATTTT.

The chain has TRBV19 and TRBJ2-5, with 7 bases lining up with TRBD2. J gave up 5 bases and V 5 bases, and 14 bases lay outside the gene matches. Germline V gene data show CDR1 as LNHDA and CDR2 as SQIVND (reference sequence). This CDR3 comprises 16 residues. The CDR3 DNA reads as TGTGCCAGTAGTCCCGGGAGTCGGCGGGGGTGGGAGACCCAGTACTTC. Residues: CASSPGSRRGWETQYF.

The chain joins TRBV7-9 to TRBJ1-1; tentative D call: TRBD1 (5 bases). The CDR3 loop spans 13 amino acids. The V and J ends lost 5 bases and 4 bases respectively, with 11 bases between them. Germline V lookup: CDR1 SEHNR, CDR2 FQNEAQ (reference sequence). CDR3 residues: CASSTLRGTEAFF. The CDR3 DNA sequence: TGTGCCAGCAGCACCCTTAGGGGCACTGAAGCTTTCTTT.

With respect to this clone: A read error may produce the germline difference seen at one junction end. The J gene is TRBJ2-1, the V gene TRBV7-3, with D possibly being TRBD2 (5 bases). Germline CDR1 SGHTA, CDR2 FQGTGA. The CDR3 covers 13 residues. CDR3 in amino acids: CSSSLPAGGEQFF. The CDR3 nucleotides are TGTTCCAGCAGCTTACCGGCGGGCGGTGAGCAGTTCTTC.

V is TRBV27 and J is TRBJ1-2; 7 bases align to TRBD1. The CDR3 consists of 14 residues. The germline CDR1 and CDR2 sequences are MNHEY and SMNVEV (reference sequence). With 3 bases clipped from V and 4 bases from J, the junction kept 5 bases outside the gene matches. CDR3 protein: CASSLTGQGYGYTF. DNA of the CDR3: TGTGCCAGCAGTTTGACAGGGCAGGGCTATGGCTACACCTTC.

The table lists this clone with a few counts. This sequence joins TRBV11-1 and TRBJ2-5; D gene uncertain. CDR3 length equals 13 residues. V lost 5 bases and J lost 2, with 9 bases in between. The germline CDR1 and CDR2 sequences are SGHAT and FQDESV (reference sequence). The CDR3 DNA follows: TGTGCCAGCAGCCTGGGCCTACAAGAGACCCAGTACTTC. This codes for CASSLGLQETQYF. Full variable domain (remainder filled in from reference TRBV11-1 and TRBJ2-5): EAEVAQSPRYKITEKSQAVAFWCDPISGHATLYWYRQILGQGPELLVQFQDESVVDDSQLPKDRFSAERLKGVDSTLKIQPAELGDSAMYLCASSLGLQETQYFGPGTRLLVL.

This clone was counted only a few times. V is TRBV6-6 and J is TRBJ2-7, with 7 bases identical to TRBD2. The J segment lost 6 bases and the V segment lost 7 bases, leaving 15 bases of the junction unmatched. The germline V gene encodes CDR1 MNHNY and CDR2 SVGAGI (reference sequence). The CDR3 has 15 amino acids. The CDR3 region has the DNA TGTGCCAGCACCTCGGCCGGACTAGGAGCCACCGAGCAGTACTTC. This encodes CASTSAGLGATEQYF.

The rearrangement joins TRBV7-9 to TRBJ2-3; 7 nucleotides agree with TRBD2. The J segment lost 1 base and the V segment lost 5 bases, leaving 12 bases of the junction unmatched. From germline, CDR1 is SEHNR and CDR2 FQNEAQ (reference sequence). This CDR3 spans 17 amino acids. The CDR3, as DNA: TGTGCCAGCAGCCGCCCCCTGGGGGGGATGGGCACAGATACGCAGTATTTT. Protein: CASSRPLGGMGTDTQYF.

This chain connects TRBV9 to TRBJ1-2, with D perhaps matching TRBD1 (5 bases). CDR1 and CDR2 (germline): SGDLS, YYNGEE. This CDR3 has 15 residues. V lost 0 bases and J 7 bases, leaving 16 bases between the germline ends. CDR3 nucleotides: TGTGCCAGCAGCGTAGGAGGAATAAGGCAGGGTGGCTACACCTTC. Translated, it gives CASSVGGIRQGGYTF. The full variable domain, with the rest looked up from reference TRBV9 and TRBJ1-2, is DSGVTQTPKHLITATGQRVTLRCSPRSGDLSVYWYQQSLDQGLQFLIQYYNGEERAKGNILERFSAQQFPDLHSELNLSSLELGDSALYFCASSVGGIRQGGYTFGSGTRLTVV.

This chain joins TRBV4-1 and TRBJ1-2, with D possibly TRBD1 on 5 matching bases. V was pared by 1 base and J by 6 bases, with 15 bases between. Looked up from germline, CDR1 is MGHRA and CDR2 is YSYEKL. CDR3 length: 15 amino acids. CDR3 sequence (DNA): TGCGCCAGCAGCCAAGTTAATGCCAGGGCCGATGGCTACACCTTC. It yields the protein CASSQVNARADGYTF.

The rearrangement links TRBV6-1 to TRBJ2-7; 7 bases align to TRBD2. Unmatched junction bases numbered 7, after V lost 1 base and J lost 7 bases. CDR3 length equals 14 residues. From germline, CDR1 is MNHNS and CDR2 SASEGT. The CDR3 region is CASSEGAGAGEQYF. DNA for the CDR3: TGTGCCAGCAGTGAAGGCGCGGGAGCGGGTGAGCAGTACTTC.

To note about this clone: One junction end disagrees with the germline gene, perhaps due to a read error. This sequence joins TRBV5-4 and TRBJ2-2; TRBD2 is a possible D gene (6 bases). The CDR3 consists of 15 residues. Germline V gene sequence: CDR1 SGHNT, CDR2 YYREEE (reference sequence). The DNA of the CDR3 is TGTGCCACCTTAACTTTCGGCGGGAACACCGGGGAGCTGCTTTTT. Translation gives CATLTFGGNTGELLF.

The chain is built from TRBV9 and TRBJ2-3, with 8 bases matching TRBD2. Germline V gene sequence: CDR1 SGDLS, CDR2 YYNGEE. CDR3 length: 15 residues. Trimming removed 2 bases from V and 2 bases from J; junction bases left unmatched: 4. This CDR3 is CASSVGAGVTDTQYF. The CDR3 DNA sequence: TGTGCCAGCAGCGTCGGAGCGGGGGTCACAGATACGCAGTATTTT.

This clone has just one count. CDR3 DNA sequence: TGTGCCAGCAGTTTATCCCCCGAGGATACGCAGTATTTT. It yields the protein CASSLSPEDTQYF. This sequence joins TRBV27 and TRBJ2-3; D remains unclear. Per the germline V gene, CDR1 is MNHEY and CDR2 is SMNVEV (reference sequence). Trimming shortened V by 0 bases and J by 6 bases, and 7 bases separated the two germline ends. This CDR3 comprises 13 residues.

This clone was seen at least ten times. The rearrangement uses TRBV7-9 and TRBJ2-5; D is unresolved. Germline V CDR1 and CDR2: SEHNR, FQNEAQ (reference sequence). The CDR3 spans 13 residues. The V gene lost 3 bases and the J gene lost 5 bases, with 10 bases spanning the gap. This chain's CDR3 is CASSFFPSETQYF. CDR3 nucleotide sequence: TGTGCCAGCAGCTTTTTTCCGTCCGAGACCCAGTACTTC. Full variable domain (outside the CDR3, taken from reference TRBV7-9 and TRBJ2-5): DTGVSQNPRHKITKRGQNVTFRCDPISEHNRLYWYRQTLGQGPEFLTYFQNEAQLEKSRLLSDRFSAERPKGSFSTLEIQRTEQGDSAMYLCASSFFPSETQYFGPGTRLLVL.